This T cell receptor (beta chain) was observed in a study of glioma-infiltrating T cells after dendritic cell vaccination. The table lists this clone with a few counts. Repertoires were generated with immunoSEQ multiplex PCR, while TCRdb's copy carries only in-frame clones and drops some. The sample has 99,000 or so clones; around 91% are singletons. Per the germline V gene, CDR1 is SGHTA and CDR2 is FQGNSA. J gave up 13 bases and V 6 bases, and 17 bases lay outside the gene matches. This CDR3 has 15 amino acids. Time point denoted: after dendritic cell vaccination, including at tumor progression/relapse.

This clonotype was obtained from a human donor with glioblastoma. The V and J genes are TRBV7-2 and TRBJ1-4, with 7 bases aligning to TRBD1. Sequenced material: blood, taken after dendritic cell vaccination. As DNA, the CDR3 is TGTGCCAGCAGTTCTAACCTCGGACAGGCCGGCGGACTGTTTTTT. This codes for CASSSNLGQAGGLFF.